Listed here is a single TCR beta chain. This entry is derived from a study of blood T cell repertoires in COVID-19. Overall study context: PBMCs, B-cell-depleted T cells, or T cells provided the cDNA or gDNA that made up the material.

Germline V gives CDR1 SGHDT, CDR2 YYEEEE. J gave up 5 bases and V 0 bases, and 5 bases lay outside the gene matches. The CDR3 extends over 14 amino acids. As processed by the authors: Quantification of nucleated cells was approximated via reference gene primer amplification. The method was immunoSEQ multiplex PCR; TCRdb's version includes in-frame clones alone and lacks a portion of them. For V, J and clone size, that table is used; D and trimming come from the DNA. Of approximately 40,000 clones listed, 88% are singletons. V usage is TRBV5-6 and J usage is TRBJ2-7; 7 bases align to TRBD1. This receptor was obtained from a human donor in a cohort sampled during active COVID-19. Sequencing input: peripheral blood. CDR3 region: CASSLGQGPHEQYF. CDR3 nucleotide sequence: TGTGCCAGCAGCTTGGGACAGGGTCCCCACGAGCAGTACTTC.